The present TCR beta chain was sequenced within a study of T cell responses to AZD1222 COVID-19 vaccine. Study-level results: When two AZD1222 doses had been given, Spike-specific TCR breadth and depth rose. There were repertoire samples only from the period after the peak T cell response. Just a handful of people given AZD1222 tested seropositive at baseline.

This table comes from immunoSEQ multiplex PCR, and its TCRdb copy is limited to in-frame clones, with some not included. The sample has tens of thousands of clones, approximately 89% seen once; the top ten hold 2% to 2.5%. To note about this clone: Its specificity is unknown.

Germline CDR1 and CDR2: MNHNY and SVGAGI (reference sequence). This CDR3 has 13 amino acids. The V and J ends lost 0 bases and 5 bases respectively, with 5 bases between them. This TCR was sampled from an adult in good health. Material: peripheral blood, obtained on day 0 of AZD1222 vaccination. The V call is TRBV6-6, the J call TRBJ2-1; D is unclear. The CDR3: CASSYSGDNEQFF. The CDR3, as DNA: TGTGCCAGCAGTTACTCTGGTGACAATGAGCAGTTCTTC.